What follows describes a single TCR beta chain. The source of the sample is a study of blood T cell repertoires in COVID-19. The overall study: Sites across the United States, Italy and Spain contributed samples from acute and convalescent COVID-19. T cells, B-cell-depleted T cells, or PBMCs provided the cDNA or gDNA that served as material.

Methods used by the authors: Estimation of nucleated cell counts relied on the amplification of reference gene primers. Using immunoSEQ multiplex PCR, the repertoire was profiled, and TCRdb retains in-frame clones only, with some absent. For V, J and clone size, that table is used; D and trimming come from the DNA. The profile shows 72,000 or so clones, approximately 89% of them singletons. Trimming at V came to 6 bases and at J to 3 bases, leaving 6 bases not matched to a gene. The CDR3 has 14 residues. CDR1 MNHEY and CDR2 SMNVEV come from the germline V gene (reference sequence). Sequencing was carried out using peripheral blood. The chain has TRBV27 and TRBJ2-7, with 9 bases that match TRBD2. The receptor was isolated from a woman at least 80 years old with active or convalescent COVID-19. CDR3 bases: TGTGCCAGCAGCAAGCGGGGGGCCTACTACGAGCAGTACTTC. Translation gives CASSKRGAYYEQYF.